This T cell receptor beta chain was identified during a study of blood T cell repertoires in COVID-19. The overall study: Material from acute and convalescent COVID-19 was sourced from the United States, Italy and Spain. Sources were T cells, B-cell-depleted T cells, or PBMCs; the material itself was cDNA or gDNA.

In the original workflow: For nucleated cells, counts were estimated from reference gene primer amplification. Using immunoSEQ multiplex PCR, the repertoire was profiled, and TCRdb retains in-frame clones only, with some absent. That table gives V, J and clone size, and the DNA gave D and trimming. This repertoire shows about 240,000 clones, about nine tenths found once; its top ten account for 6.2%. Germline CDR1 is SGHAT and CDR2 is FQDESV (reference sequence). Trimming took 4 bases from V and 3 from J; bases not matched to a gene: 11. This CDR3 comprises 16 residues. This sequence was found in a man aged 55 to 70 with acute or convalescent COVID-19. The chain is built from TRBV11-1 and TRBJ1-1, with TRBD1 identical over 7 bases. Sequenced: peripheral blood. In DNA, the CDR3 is TGTGCCAGCAGCTCGGTGTATAACAGGGGCTACACTGAAGCTTTCTTT. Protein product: CASSSVYNRGYTEAFF.